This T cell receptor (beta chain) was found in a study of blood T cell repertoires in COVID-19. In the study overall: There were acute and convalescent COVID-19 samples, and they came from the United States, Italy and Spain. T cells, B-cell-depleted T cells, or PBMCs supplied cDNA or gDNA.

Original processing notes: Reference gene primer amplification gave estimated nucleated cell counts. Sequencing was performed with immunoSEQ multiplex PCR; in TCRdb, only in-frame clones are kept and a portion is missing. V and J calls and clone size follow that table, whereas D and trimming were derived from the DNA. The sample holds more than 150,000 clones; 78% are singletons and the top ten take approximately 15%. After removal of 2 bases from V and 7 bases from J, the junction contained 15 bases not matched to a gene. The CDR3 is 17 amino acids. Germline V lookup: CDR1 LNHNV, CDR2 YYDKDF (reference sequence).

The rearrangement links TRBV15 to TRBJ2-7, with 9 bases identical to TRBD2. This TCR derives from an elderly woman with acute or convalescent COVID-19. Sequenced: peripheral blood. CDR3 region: CATSRSPWKREDGEQYF. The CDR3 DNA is TGTGCCACCAGCAGATCCCCTTGGAAGCGGGAGGATGGGGAGCAGTACTTC.